This TCR beta chain comes out of a study of cytotoxic CD8 clonotypes in ibrutinib-treated CLL. Study-wide findings and caveats: Clonality increased with ibrutinib response but returned toward baseline at progression. Rare overall, public clonotypes shrank or held steady under therapy.

The planned depth of sequencing spanned 1 in 200,000 to 1 in 1 million T cells. Repertoires were generated with immunoSEQ multiplex PCR, while TCRdb's copy carries only in-frame clones and drops some. Among roughly 200,000 clones, around 70% were seen once, and the ten largest hold 5.9%. Turning to this clone: Its antigen is still unknown.

Per germline, CDR1 SQVTM and CDR2 ANQGSEA. V was pared by 7 bases and J by 1 base, with 22 bases between. The CDR3 length is 16 residues. This chain uses TRBV29-1 with TRBJ1-1, with TRBD1 as a possible D gene (5 bases). The sample was PBMCs, taken after 12 months of ibrutinib treatment. The sequence derives from a human donor with chronic lymphocytic leukemia. DNA of the CDR3: TGCAGCGCTTTGAAGGGGTCCAGCGGGACGAACACTGAAGCTTTCTTT. As protein: CSALKGSSGTNTEAFF.